Listed below are T cell receptor beta chains from one sample, sequenced in a study of T-cell memory formation after mild COVID-19. Via MiXCR, TCRdb re-called the 5' RACE reads, giving one row per CDR3 protein. Here the sample spans some 300,000 distinct CDR3 sequences, 20% to 25% being singletons. Sequencing was carried out using PBMCs or a T cell subset sorted from them (not recorded which). All receptors come from a man aged 18 to 29 who had mild COVID-19 (a few samples of this study predate the infection). Cell type and time point are not known. Both conserved end residues are part of each CDR3. D genes are given only for firm matches. Some rows have no size entry. The others give once, few or many, or a class for an expanded clone.

>TRBD2|many|TRBJ2-5|TRBV11-2|16
CASSLVPAGAVGTQYF
TGTGCCAGCAGCTTAGTCCCAGCGGGGGCCGTGGGGACCCAGTACTTC
>NA|NA|TRBJ1-1|TRBV7-9|15
CASSLRDPLDTEAFF
TGTGCCAGCAGCTTAAGGGACCCCCTGGACACTGAAGCTTTCTTT
>NA|NA|TRBJ1-6|TRBV28|13
CASSLGEGVTLHF
TGTGCCAGCAGTTTAGGGGAAGGGGTCACCCTCCACTTT
>NA|NA|TRBJ2-1|TRBV6-6|15
CASRNRVPDDREQFF
TGTGCCAGCAGAAACAGGGTCCCTGACGACCGTGAGCAGTTCTTC
>NA|NA|TRBJ2-2|TRBV6-2/TRBV6-3|14
CASTGTSGGRELFF
TGTGCCAGCACTGGGACCTCCGGGGGCCGGGAGCTGTTTTTT
>NA|NA|TRBJ2-2|TRBV5-1|15
CASSPGQRSTGELFF
TGCGCCAGCAGCCCGGGACAAAGGTCCACCGGGGAGCTGTTTTTT
>TRBD1|NA|TRBJ2-2|TRBV7-2|16
CASSLQGGTNTGELFF
TGTGCCAGCAGCTTACAAGGGGGCACGAACACCGGGGAGCTGTTTTTT
>NA|few|TRBJ1-2|TRBV6-5|15
CASSSEPGTNYGYTF
TGTGCCAGCAGTTCGGAACCGGGAACTAACTATGGCTACACCTTC
>TRBD2|NA|TRBJ2-1|TRBV7-8|16
CASSTLRGTSGNEQFF
TGTGCCAGCAGCACCCTGAGGGGGACTAGCGGCAATGAGCAGTTCTTC
>NA|many|TRBJ2-2|TRBV5-6|12
CASSFGGGELFF
TGTGCCAGCAGCTTTGGCGGGGGGGAGCTGTTTTTT
>TRBD1|few|TRBJ1-2|TRBV9|14
CASSVGDRVYGYTF
TGTGCCAGCAGCGTCGGGGACAGGGTGTATGGCTACACCTTC
>TRBD1|NA|TRBJ2-5|TRBV5-1|16
CASSLEGAPYQETQYF
TGCGCCAGCAGCTTGGAGGGGGCCCCGTACCAAGAGACCCAGTACTTC
>NA|NA|TRBJ1-1|TRBV29-1|10
CSVDGRGAFF
TGCAGCGTTGATGGCAGGGGAGCTTTCTTT
>TRBD1|NA|TRBJ2-5|TRBV24-1|16
CATSGTGVAYQETQYF
TGTGCCACCAGTGGGACAGGCGTGGCGTACCAAGAGACCCAGTACTTC
>TRBD1|NA|TRBJ2-5|TRBV18|13
CASSKGAQETQYF
TGTGCCAGCTCAAAGGGGGCTCAAGAGACCCAGTACTTC
>NA|few|TRBJ2-1|TRBV7-2|16
CASSVGGATGVLEQFF
TGTGCCAGCAGCGTAGGTGGGGCAACGGGGGTGCTTGAGCAGTTCTTC
>NA|many|TRBJ2-2|TRBV5-1|17
CASSFGLLQRNTGELFF
TGCGCCAGCAGCTTCGGACTACTGCAGAGAAACACCGGGGAGCTGTTTTTT
>NA|NA|TRBJ1-2|TRBV7-2|14
CASSQPGTNYGYTF
TGTGCCAGCAGCCAACCAGGGACCAACTATGGCTACACCTTC
>TRBD1|few|TRBJ2-3|TRBV20-1|13
CSASQGPGDTQYF
TGCAGTGCTTCACAGGGGCCGGGGGATACGCAGTATTTT
>NA|NA|TRBJ2-5|TRBV7-6|15
CASSPHLGRPETQYF
TGTGCCAGCAGCCCCCACCTGGGCCGGCCAGAGACCCAGTACTTC
>NA|NA|TRBJ1-1|TRBV4-1|15
CASSQVRGQNTEAFF
TGCGCCAGCAGCCAAGTCAGGGGCCAGAACACTGAAGCTTTCTTT
>TRBD1|NA|TRBJ2-1|TRBV12-3/TRBV12-4|15
CASSPTGGEAYEQFF
TGTGCCAGCAGTCCTACAGGGGGCGAGGCGTATGAGCAGTTCTTC
>TRBD1|NA|TRBJ2-5|TRBV4-3|15
CASSQRQGSQETQYF
TGCGCCAGCAGCCAGAGACAGGGGTCTCAGGAGACCCAGTACTTC
>TRBD1|few|TRBJ1-1|TRBV15|15
CATSRKQGWNTEAFF
TGTGCCACCAGCAGGAAACAGGGGTGGAACACTGAAGCTTTCTTT
>NA|NA|TRBJ1-2|TRBV4-3|15
CASSQAPGANYGYTF
TGCGCCAGCAGCCAAGCCCCGGGAGCTAACTATGGCTACACCTTC
>NA|few|TRBJ1-1|TRBV5-1|14
CASSFGPGATEAFF
TGCGCCAGCAGCTTTGGCCCAGGGGCCACTGAAGCTTTCTTT
>NA|NA|TRBJ1-2|TRBV28|15
CASSLRGGFYYGYTF
TGTGCCAGCAGTCTAAGGGGGGGCTTTTACTATGGCTACACCTTC
>TRBD1|few|TRBJ2-5|TRBV29-1|15
CSVDPEDRWQETQYF
TGCAGCGTTGACCCAGAGGACAGGTGGCAGGAGACCCAGTACTTC